These 27 T cell receptor beta chains were sequenced from one sample in a study of cytomegalovirus exposure and HLA in healthy donors. 60 Vbeta and 13 Jbeta primers were used in PCR. Sequencing was performed with immunoSEQ multiplex PCR; in TCRdb, only in-frame clones are kept and a portion is missing. The sample shows some 160,000 clones, around 75% of them seen only once. The sequenced sample was PBMCs. These receptors all stem from a middle-aged woman in good health and CMV-seronegative.

A single count supports this clone. The chain joins TRBV6-5 to TRBJ1-5; D perhaps matches TRBD1 (5 bases). In germline, CDR1 is MNHEY, CDR2 SVGAGI. V was trimmed by 0 bases and J by 9 bases, leaving 15 bases between them. This CDR3 is built from 15 residues. CDR3 amino acids: CASSYSWGGGWPQHF. CDR3 nucleotide sequence: TGTGCCAGCAGTTACTCGTGGGGCGGGGGATGGCCCCAGCATTTT.

This rearrangement joins TRBV5-1 to TRBJ2-7, with TRBD2 matching 9 bases. The CDR3 length is 18 residues. J was trimmed by 2 bases and V by 2 bases; bases with no gene match: 14. Germline CDR1 SGHRS, CDR2 YFSETQ. The CDR3 reads CASSFMTSGKYGAYEQYF. The DNA of the CDR3 is TGCGCCAGCAGCTTCATGACTAGCGGCAAATATGGGGCCTACGAGCAGTACTTC.

In DNA, the CDR3 is TGTGCCTGGAGTGTACACATCTTTCTCTACGAGCAGTACTTC. Protein product: CAWSVHIFLYEQYF. The chain combines TRBV30 with TRBJ2-7; D unresolved. V lost 0 bases, J lost 3 bases, and 12 bases lay in between. Germline CDR1 and CDR2: GTSNPN and SVGIG (reference sequence). The CDR3 totals 14 residues.

This clone was seen a handful of times. V is TRBV5-1 and J is TRBJ1-2; D is ambiguous. Germline V gene sequence: CDR1 SGHRS, CDR2 YFSETQ. The CDR3 consists of 15 residues. V shed 0 bases and J shed 4 bases, with 13 bases lying between them. CDR3: CASSLERVRGYGYTF. CDR3 coding DNA: TGCGCCAGCAGCTTGGAGAGAGTTCGGGGCTATGGCTACACCTTC.

This clone was seen a few times. This rearrangement joins TRBV5-6 to TRBJ2-1, with D possibly matching TRBD1 (5 bases). Trimming pared 3 bases from V and 4 bases from J, leaving 14 bases between. There are 15 residues in the CDR3. Germline V CDR1 and CDR2: SGHDT, YYEEEE. The CDR3 DNA follows: TGTGCCAGCAGCTCGGACATCTTGGATTACAATGAGCAGTTCTTC. Encoded protein: CASSSDILDYNEQFF. The full variable domain, rest sourced from reference TRBV5-6 and TRBJ2-1, is DAGVTQSPTHLIKTRGQQVTLRCSPKSGHDTVSWYQQALGQGPQFIFQYYEEEERQRGNFPDRFSGHQFPNYSSELNVNALLLGDSALYLCASSSDILDYNEQFFGPGTRLTVL.

The gene calls are TRBV5-1 and TRBJ2-1; TRBD1 agrees at 7 bases. Trimming cost V 4 bases and J 4 bases; bases outside gene matches: 8. In germline, CDR1 is SGHRS, CDR2 YFSETQ. This CDR3 has 15 amino acids. CDR3 bases: TGCGCCAGCAGCCCAGCAGAACAGGGGTACAATGAGCAGTTCTTC. Its protein product is CASSPAEQGYNEQFF.

The rearrangement uses TRBV11-2 and TRBJ2-5; TRBD2 aligns across 7 bases. Germline loops: CDR1 SGHAT, CDR2 FQNNGV. V shed 5 bases, J shed 1 base, and the junction held 4 bases outside the gene matches. The CDR3 extends over 14 amino acids. The CDR3 protein is CASSTTSVQETQYF. As DNA, the CDR3 is TGTGCCAGCAGCACCACTAGCGTCCAAGAGACCCAGTACTTC. The complete variable domain, with remaining parts taken from reference TRBV11-2 and TRBJ2-5, reads EAGVAQSPRYKIIEKRQSVAFWCNPISGHATLYWYQQILGQGPKLLIQFQNNGVVDDSQLPKDRFSAERLKGVDSTLKIQPAKLEDSAVYLCASSTTSVQETQYFGPGTRLLVL.

Here the CDR3 DNA reads TGTGCCAGCAGTTTATCATGGGACAGGGGCGACAATGAGCAGTTCTTC. Translated, it gives CASSLSWDRGDNEQFF. This chain connects TRBV28 to TRBJ2-1; 10 bases line up with TRBD1. From germline, CDR1 is MDHEN and CDR2 SYDVKM. The length of the CDR3 is 16 residues. V shed 1 base, J shed 5 bases, and the junction held 5 bases outside the gene matches.

V is TRBV7-9 and J is TRBJ2-3, with a possible D match to TRBD2 (5 bases). This CDR3 is built from 15 residues. V was cut by 3 bases and J by 14 bases, with 24 bases left in between. CDR1 is SEHNR and CDR2 is FQNEAQ in the germline V gene (reference sequence). The chain's CDR3 is CASSLSGLREGLGYF. The CDR3 DNA follows: TGTGCCAGCAGCTTGTCCGGGCTCCGCGAGGGCTTAGGGTATTTT.

The table lists this clone with a count of one. This chain joins TRBV15 and TRBJ2-1; no clear D gene. CDR3 size: 13 residues. Trimming cost V 1 base and J 3 bases, with 4 bases left between them. The germline V gene has CDR1 LNHNV and CDR2 YYDKDF (reference sequence). The CDR3 loop is CATSRGLYNEQFF. Written as DNA, the CDR3 is TGTGCCACCAGCAGAGGACTCTACAATGAGCAGTTCTTC. Together with reference TRBV15 and TRBJ2-1, the CDR3 gives the full variable domain: DAMVIQNPRYQVTQFGKPVTLSCSQTLNHNVMYWYQQKSSQAPKLLFHYYDKDFNNEADTPDNFQSRRPNTSFCFLDIRSPGLGDTAMYLCATSRGLYNEQFFGPGTRLTVL.

This clone was found a few times. V and J are TRBV6-5 and TRBJ1-4, with D possibly matching TRBD1 (5 bases). V was clipped by 6 bases and J by 8 bases, with 16 bases between them. Germline assignment: CDR1 MNHEY and CDR2 SVGAGI. The CDR3 has 14 residues. The CDR3 DNA follows: TGTGCCAGCAGCCGGGACTTAACGAAGGAAAAACTGTTTTTT. As protein: CASSRDLTKEKLFF.

The CDR3 sequence is CASSPRAFYGYTF. In nucleotides, the CDR3 is TGTGCCAGCAGCCCGCGGGCCTTCTATGGCTACACCTTC. The chain combines TRBV7-2 with TRBJ1-2; D unclear. Germline lookup yields CDR1 SGHTA and CDR2 FQGNSA. Trimming took 5 bases from V and 4 from J, leaving 11 bases between them. This CDR3 has 13 amino acids.

For this clone: The same CDR3 can be traced to other DNA sequences in this sample. This chain uses TRBV28 with TRBJ1-2; TRBD1 matches at 7 bases. This CDR3 region has 14 residues. Germline V CDR1 and CDR2: MDHEN, SYDVKM. V trimming: 3 bases; J trimming: 2 bases; junction bases outside the gene matches: 3. CDR3 residues: CASSFQGQNYGYTF. CDR3 sequence (DNA): TGTGCCAGCAGTTTCCAGGGACAGAACTATGGCTACACCTTC.

J is TRBJ2-1 and V is TRBV19; D perhaps matches TRBD2 (5 bases). The CDR3 has 15 amino acids. V shed 3 bases and J shed 3 bases, with 12 bases lying between them. The germline gives CDR1 LNHDA, CDR2 SQIVND (reference sequence). The CDR3 reads CASSILSGDYNEQFF. The CDR3 DNA reads TGTGCCAGTAGTATTCTGAGCGGAGACTACAATGAGCAGTTCTTC.

This rearrangement joins TRBV5-1 to TRBJ2-2; 8 bases align to TRBD1. The germline V gene encodes CDR1 SGHRS and CDR2 YFSETQ. J was trimmed by 7 bases and V by 3 bases; bases with no gene match: 14. The CDR3 is 17 amino acids. The CDR3 reads CASSYPGQGRSGGELFF. The CDR3 DNA is TGCGCCAGCAGCTATCCCGGACAGGGAAGGAGCGGCGGGGAGCTGTTTTTT. Supplemented by reference TRBV5-1 and TRBJ2-2, the full variable domain reads KAGVTQTPRYLIKTRGQQVTLSCSPISGHRSVSWYQQTPGQGLQFLFEYFSETQRNKGNFPGRFSGRQFSNSRSEMNVSTLELGDSALYLCASSYPGQGRSGGELFFGEGSRLTVL.

The rearrangement uses TRBV27 and TRBJ2-3; 8 nucleotides agree with TRBD1. The CDR3 totals 13 residues. V shed 9 bases, J shed 13 bases, and the junction held 15 bases outside the gene matches. Germline V lookup: CDR1 MNHEY, CDR2 SMNVEV (reference sequence). The CDR3 DNA sequence: TGTGCCAGTGCTTACGGACCGACAGGGGAAGAGTATTTT. Translated: CASAYGPTGEEYF.

CDR3 protein: CASSLHGILDNEQFF. In nucleotides, the CDR3 is TGCGCCAGCAGCTTGCATGGGATACTAGACAATGAGCAGTTCTTC. The chain is built from TRBV5-1 and TRBJ2-1; possible D gene TRBD2, 5 bases. This CDR3 has 15 amino acids. With 1 base removed from V and 5 bases from J, the gap between germline ends came to 13 bases. CDR1 and CDR2 from the germline V gene are SGHRS and YFSETQ.

The V call is TRBV6-1, the J call TRBJ2-5, with D perhaps matching TRBD1 (5 bases). The DNA end favors TRBJ2-7, so the J call may be wrong. The germline V gene has CDR1 MNHNS and CDR2 SASEGT. The CDR3 runs to 15 residues. This chain's CDR3 is CASSESPWAGREQYF. CDR3 nucleotide sequence: TGTGCCAGCAGTGAATCCCCCTGGGCAGGGCGCGAGCAGTACTTC.

The chain has TRBV4-1 and TRBJ1-6; the D gene is possibly TRBD1 (5 bases). CDR1 is MGHRA, CDR2 YSYEKL, per germline. Trimming removed 4 bases from V and 0 bases from J, with 16 bases in between. The CDR3 extends over 18 amino acids. The chain's CDR3 is CASSRERGGGSYNSPLHF. Written as DNA, the CDR3 is TGCGCCAGCAGCCGTGAAAGGGGAGGCGGCTCCTATAATTCACCCCTCCACTTT.

V and J are TRBV5-1 and TRBJ2-1; TRBD1 aligns across 9 bases. The germline V gene has CDR1 SGHRS and CDR2 YFSETQ. CDR3 length: 16 residues. V shed 0 bases and J 7 bases; nucleotides not matched to a gene: 8. The CDR3, as DNA: TGCGCCAGCAGCTTGGAAACGGGGACAGGGCTGAATGAGCAGTTCTTC. It encodes CASSLETGTGLNEQFF.

The rearrangement uses TRBV10-1 and TRBJ2-1; perhaps TRBD2 as D (5 bases). This CDR3 region has 11 residues. CDR1 and CDR2 from the germline V gene are WNHNN and SYGVQD (reference sequence). Trimming pared 8 bases from V and 10 bases from J, leaving 12 bases between. The CDR3 region is CASSSSWEQFF. CDR3 sequence (DNA): TGCGCCAGCTCTAGCTCTTGGGAGCAGTTCTTC.

The J gene is TRBJ2-7, the V gene TRBV18; no clear D gene. The CDR3 consists of 13 residues. CDR1 is KGHSH, CDR2 LQKENI, per germline. V was trimmed by 1 base and J by 2 bases, leaving 6 bases between them. In DNA, the CDR3 is TGTGCCAGCTCACCACGGCGGACCTACGAGCAGTACTTC. The encoded protein is CASSPRRTYEQYF.

This sequence joins TRBV10-3 and TRBJ2-5; a weak D match, TRBD1 (6 bases). The germline gives CDR1 ENHRY, CDR2 SYGVKD. Trimming cost V 8 bases and J 5 bases, with 18 bases left between them. This CDR3 spans 14 amino acids. DNA for the CDR3: TGTGCCATCCGAGAGGGGGTGTTGGGGGAGACCCAGTACTTC. It is translated as CAIREGVLGETQYF.

This CDR3 reads CASSPRLYSGNTIYF. In nucleotides, the CDR3 is TGTGCCAGCAGCCCCCGACTGTACTCTGGAAACACCATATATTTT. This rearrangement joins TRBV4-2 to TRBJ1-3; D unclear. Between the trimmed V and J ends, which lost 4 bases and 0 bases, there was a span of 10 bases. The CDR3 is made up of 15 amino acids. CDR1 is LGHNA and CDR2 is YNFKEQ in the germline V gene.

This clone turned up a few times. The rearrangement uses TRBV10-3 and TRBJ2-1; TRBD2 aligns across 10 bases. There are 14 residues in the CDR3. Trimming at V came to 3 bases and at J to 7 bases, leaving 3 bases not matched to a gene. Germline values: CDR1 ENHRY, CDR2 SYGVKD. The DNA of the CDR3 is TGTGCCATCAGTGACTCAGCGGGGGGGAATGAGCAGTTCTTC. Its protein is CAISDSAGGNEQFF.

This clone was detected a few times. This chain links TRBV15 with TRBJ2-7; 7 positions match TRBD2. The CDR3 sequence is 14 residues long. Unmatched junction bases numbered 3, after V lost 1 base and J lost 3 bases. In germline, CDR1 is LNHNV, CDR2 YYDKDF (reference sequence). The CDR3 loop is CATSRVGGGYEQYF. The DNA for the CDR3 is TGTGCCACCAGCAGAGTTGGGGGGGGCTACGAGCAGTACTTC.

CDR3 loop: CASSAAGGFEQYF. DNA for the CDR3: TGTGCCAGTAGTGCCGCTGGGGGGTTCGAGCAGTACTTC. V usage is TRBV19 and J usage is TRBJ2-7; D is perhaps TRBD2 (6 bases). The V end lost 5 bases, the J end lost 6 bases, and 14 bases lay between the germline ends. This CDR3 is 13 amino acids long. Germline loops: CDR1 LNHDA, CDR2 SQIVND (reference sequence).